A single sample gave rise to the 15 T cell receptor beta chains below, sequenced in a study of T cell responses to AZD1222 COVID-19 vaccine. Method: immunoSEQ multiplex PCR; TCRdb's copy keeps in-frame clones and lacks some. The data show tens of thousands of clones, roughly 74% seen once. The sample consisted of peripheral blood, taken 28 days after the second AZD1222 dose. These receptors were taken from an adult who received the AZD1222 COVID-19 vaccine.

The CDR3 protein is CASSPEAGGVGDTGELFF. The CDR3 DNA reads as TGTGCCAGCAGTCCTGAAGCGGGAGGCGTGGGGGACACCGGGGAGCTGTTTTTT. The V and J genes are TRBV4-2 and TRBJ2-2; 9 nucleotides agree with TRBD2. This CDR3 region has 18 residues. Germline loops: CDR1 LGHNA, CDR2 YNFKEQ. The trim removed 6 bases at V and 3 bases at J, leaving 14 bases unmatched.

This clone was seen a handful of times. V gene TRBV30 combines with J gene TRBJ2-1, with D uncertain. Trimming removed 0 bases at V and 7 bases at J, with 1 base between. Germline-derived CDR1 and CDR2 are GTSNPN and SVGIG (reference sequence). The CDR3 is 10 residues long. The CDR3 coding sequence is TGTGCCTGGAGTGTTAATGAGCAGTTCTTC. As protein: CAWSVNEQFF.

This clone has a handful of counts. The chain carries TRBV10-2 and TRBJ1-5, with D uncertain. The CDR3 is made up of 13 amino acids. Deletions cut 6 bases from V and 2 bases from J, with 8 bases between. Per the germline V gene, CDR1 is WSHSY and CDR2 is SAAADI. The CDR3 DNA reads TGCGCCAGCAGCGCTGATGGCAATCAGCCCCAGCATTTT. Its protein product is CASSADGNQPQHF.

The chain employs TRBV30 and TRBJ1-3; TRBD1 might be the D (5 bases). This CDR3 has 14 residues. Germline CDR1 and CDR2: GTSNPN and SVGIG (reference sequence). V was clipped by 1 base and J by 9 bases, with 16 bases between them. CDR3 amino acids: CAWSETGGSATIYF. DNA for the CDR3: TGTGCCTGGAGTGAGACGGGGGGGTCAGCCACCATATATTTT.

Details on this clone: The junction differs from germline at one of its ends, possibly a read error. The V call is TRBV7-7, the J call TRBJ2-3, with 9 bases lining up with TRBD1. Germline CDR1 SSHAT, CDR2 FNYEAQ (reference sequence). CDR3 length equals 15 residues. CDR3 bases: TGTGCTAGCAGCTCCGGGACAGGGAGATCAGATACGCAGTATTTT. Protein product: CASSSGTGRSDTQYF. The whole variable domain, filled in from reference TRBV7-7 and TRBJ2-3, reads GAGVSQSPRYKVTKRGQDVTLRCDPISSHATLYWYQQALGQGPEFLTYFNYEAQPDKSGLPSDRFSAERPEGSISTLTIQRTEQRDSAMYRCASSSGTGRSDTQYFGPGTRLTVL.

This rearrangement joins TRBV6-2 or TRBV6-3 to TRBJ1-5; 7 nucleotides match TRBD1. Losses at the gene ends were 0 bases for V and 3 bases for J; bases not matched to a gene: 8. This CDR3 region has 17 residues. In germline, CDR1 is MNHEY, CDR2 SVGEGT. CDR3 nucleotides: TGTGCCAGCAGTTACTCCGGATCGGGACAGTTCAATCAGCCCCAGCATTTT. Amino acids: CASSYSGSGQFNQPQHF.

The rearrangement uses TRBV24-1 and TRBJ2-3; D gene unclear. Germline loops: CDR1 KGHDR, CDR2 SFDVKD. The CDR3 has 17 amino acids. Trimming pared 2 bases from V and 0 bases from J, leaving 14 bases between. The CDR3 reads CATSDSTRLQSTDTQYF. The CDR3 DNA sequence: TGTGCCACCAGTGATTCAACCCGTCTACAGAGCACAGATACGCAGTATTTT.

The rearrangement joins TRBV5-1 to TRBJ1-6, with 9 bases fitting TRBD1. Germline V gives CDR1 SGHRS, CDR2 YFSETQ. The CDR3 sequence is 15 residues long. The V segment lost 5 bases and the J segment 5 bases; nucleotides outside the gene matches: 5. The CDR3 coding sequence is TGCGCCAGCAGGTATACAGGGGGCCATAATTCACCCCTCCACTTT. Translation gives CASRYTGGHNSPLHF.

The chain employs TRBV5-1 and TRBJ2-1, with D possibly being TRBD1 (6 bases). Trimming left V 3 bases short and J 9 bases short, with 10 bases between. Germline V gene data show CDR1 as SGHRS and CDR2 as YFSETQ. The CDR3 runs to 12 residues. The CDR3 nucleotides are TGCGCCAGCAGCTCCGACAGGTTTGAGCAGTTCTTC. Its translation is CASSSDRFEQFF.

This clone was observed a single time. This chain uses TRBV12-1 with TRBJ1-1; the table's TRBD1 call for D was not verified on the DNA. TRBV12-1 is designated a pseudogene. The CDR3 consists of 16 residues. The CDR3 reads CASSPRQGAVGTEAFF. CDR3 sequence (DNA): TGTGCCAGCAGCCCTCGACAGGGGGCTGTGGGCACTGAAGCTTTCTTT.

A single count supports this clone. The CDR3 DNA follows: TGCAGCGCATTAGCGGTTTCCAAAAACATTCAGTACTTC. This codes for CSALAVSKNIQYF. The chain is built from TRBV29-1 and TRBJ2-4; possibly TRBD2 for D (6 bases). CDR3 length: 13 amino acids. Per the germline V gene, CDR1 is SQVTM and CDR2 is ANQGSEA. Trimming took 7 bases from V and 2 from J, leaving 12 bases between them.

The V and J genes are TRBV19 and TRBJ2-5; the match to TRBD1 covers 8 bases. The germline V gene encodes CDR1 LNHDA and CDR2 SQIVND (reference sequence). The CDR3 has 16 amino acids. With 5 bases clipped from V and 5 bases from J, the junction kept 13 bases outside the gene matches. The CDR3 DNA reads TGTGCCAGTAGTCCCCTTGACAGGGGCGCAGGGGAGACCCAGTACTTC. It yields the protein CASSPLDRGAGETQYF.

This clone turned up a few times. The chain couples TRBV30 to TRBJ1-2, with D possibly matching TRBD1 (5 bases). The germline V and J ends were trimmed by 5 bases and 5 bases, with 6 bases remaining between them. Germline values: CDR1 GTSNPN, CDR2 SVGIG (reference sequence). This CDR3 region has 10 residues. The DNA of the CDR3 is TGTGCCTGGGGGACTTATGGCTACACCTTC. Its protein product is CAWGTYGYTF.

This sequence joins TRBV7-9 and TRBJ2-3, with D perhaps matching TRBD2 (5 bases). Trimming cost V 3 bases and J 0 bases, with 10 bases left between them. Per the germline V gene, CDR1 is SEHNR and CDR2 is FQNEAQ (reference sequence). The CDR3 consists of 15 residues. The DNA for the CDR3 is TGTGCCAGCAGCTTGATAGCGCCTAGCACAGATACGCAGTATTTT. Translating it yields CASSLIAPSTDTQYF.

The chain links TRBV30 to TRBJ1-3; D remains ambiguous. From germline, CDR1 is GTSNPN and CDR2 SVGIG (reference sequence). The CDR3 consists of 12 residues. Trimming removed 4 bases from V and 4 bases from J, with 8 bases in between. The CDR3 DNA follows: TGTGCCTGGAAGAGGCCCGGAAACACCATATATTTT. Its protein product is CAWKRPGNTIYF.